These 10 T cell receptor beta chains were all obtained from the same sample, sequenced in a study of glioma-infiltrating T cells. TCR alpha and beta CDR3 regions were amplified from RNA using iRepertoire nested multiplex PCR. TCRdb used MiXCR to reprocess the multiplex PCR reads, holding one entry per CDR3 protein. Found here are 40,000 or so distinct CDR3 sequences, 20% to 25% of them singletons; the top ten hold approximately 6.4%. Material: glioma tissue, nonneoplastic brain tissue, or PBMCs (not recorded which). The receptor source for this set is a human donor with low-grade glioma or glioblastoma, undergoing nonglioma brain surgery, or in good health (not recorded which).

This clonotype has ten or more counts. The chain joins TRBV28 to TRBJ1-1; D is undetermined. Trimming removed 2 bases at V and 1 base at J, with 8 bases between. Germline CDR1 MDHEN, CDR2 SYDVKM. The CDR3 has 14 amino acids. CDR3: CASSLGQENTEAFF. The CDR3 DNA follows: TGTGCCAGCAGTTTAGGCCAGGAGAACACTGAAGCTTTCTTT.

This clonotype was counted ten times or more. V gene TRBV20-1 combines with J gene TRBJ2-6; D not resolved. Trimming stripped 0 bases from V and 0 bases from J, with 9 bases between. CDR1 DFQATT and CDR2 SNEGSKA come from the germline V gene (reference sequence). The CDR3 covers 16 residues. For the CDR3, the DNA is TGCAGTGCTAGAGATCTGGTGGGCTCTGGGGCCAACGTCCTGACTTTC. As protein: CSARDLVGSGANVLTF.

This clonotype was observed many times. V gene TRBV20-1 combines with J gene TRBJ2-3, with no clear D. The CDR3 is made up of 11 amino acids. Germline V lookup: CDR1 DFQATT, CDR2 SNEGSKA (reference sequence). V lost 6 bases, J lost 0 bases, and 4 bases lay in between. The CDR3 spells CSATSTDTQYF. The DNA of the CDR3 is TGCAGTGCCACCAGCACAGATACGCAGTATTTT.

The table lists this clonotype with many counts. This rearrangement joins TRBV6-9 to TRBJ1-6; D remains ambiguous. The V end lost 1 base, the J end lost 7 bases, and 2 bases lay between the germline ends. Germline V CDR1 and CDR2: MNHGY, SVAAGI. This CDR3 is 12 amino acids long. The CDR3 reads CASSYWNSPLHF. In nucleotides, the CDR3 is TGTGCCAGCAGTTATTGGAATTCACCCCTCCACTTT.

This clonotype was observed many times. The V and J genes are TRBV12-3 or TRBV12-4 and TRBJ1-5; TRBD1 matches at 8 bases. V trimming: 5 bases; J trimming: 6 bases; junction bases outside the gene matches: 3. This CDR3 region has 13 residues. The CDR3 bases are TGTGCCAGCAGTCCGGACAGGGCTCAGCCCCAGCATTTT. Amino acid sequence: CASSPDRAQPQHF.

This clonotype has at least ten counts. This chain connects TRBV20-1 to TRBJ2-1; TRBD2 matches 10 bases. Germline assignment: CDR1 DFQATT and CDR2 SNEGSKA (reference sequence). Trimming at V came to 3 bases and at J to 8 bases, leaving 13 bases not matched to a gene. The CDR3 consists of 16 residues. DNA for the CDR3: TGCAGTGCTAGTTCCATGGCTAGCGGGAGCGTCTATGAGCAGTTCTTC. Its protein is CSASSMASGSVYEQFF.

With respect to this clonotype: The conserved closing phenylalanine or tryptophan is absent in this CDR3, likely reflecting a read error. The CDR3 here is CASSLQDRRKAFS. CDR3 in DNA: TGCGCCAGCAGTTTACAGGACAGGAGGAAAGCTTTCTCT. V is TRBV28 and J is TRBJ1-1; 7 positions match TRBD1. The germline CDR1 and CDR2 sequences are MDHEN and SYDVKM. The CDR3 is 13 amino acids.

This clonotype was seen repeatedly, ten times or more. The rearrangement joins TRBV28 to TRBJ2-7, with D unclear. The CDR3 is made up of 14 amino acids. Trimming removed 8 bases at V and 3 bases at J, with 17 bases between. CDR1 MDHEN and CDR2 SYDVKM come from the germline V gene. The CDR3, as DNA: TGTGCCAGCGTCCCGGCCCTTGCGGACTACGAGCAGTACTTC. Translation: CASVPALADYEQYF. Supplemented by reference TRBV28 and TRBJ2-7, the full variable domain reads DVKVTQSSRYLVKRTGEKVFLECVQDMDHENMFWYRQDPGLGLRLIYFSYDVKMKEKGDIPEGYSVSREKKERFSLILESASTNQTSMYLCASVPALADYEQYFGPGTRLTVT.

This clonotype has at least ten counts. This sequence joins TRBV19 and TRBJ2-1; 10 bases map to TRBD2. J lost 9 bases, V lost 7 bases, and 9 bases had no gene match. The CDR3 runs 14 residues. Per germline, CDR1 LNHDA and CDR2 SQIVND (reference sequence). For the CDR3, the DNA is TGTGCCAGTACTCCCAGCGGGGGGGCCCCTGAGCAGTTCTTC. It specifies CASTPSGGAPEQFF. Based on the CDR3 plus reference TRBV19 and TRBJ2-1, the full variable domain is DGGITQSPKYLFRKEGQNVTLSCEQNLNHDAMYWYRQDPGQGLRLIYYSQIVNDFQKGDIAEGYSVSREKKESFPLTVTSAQKNPTAFYLCASTPSGGAPEQFFGPGTRLTVL.

This clonotype was seen at least ten times. This chain uses TRBV7-2 with TRBJ2-1; D not certain. V lost 0 bases and J lost 3, with 6 bases in between. The CDR3 has 14 amino acids. CDR1 and CDR2 (germline): SGHTA, FQGNSA. CDR3 bases: TGTGCCAGCAGCTTAGCCGGCAGCTACAATGAGCAGTTCTTC. This gives the protein CASSLAGSYNEQFF.